The clone carrying this T cell receptor (beta chain) has ten or more counts. The sample comes from a study of human T cells and chemical hapten exposure. Via MiXCR, TCRdb re-called the RACE reads, giving one row per CDR3 protein. Among 90,000 or so distinct CDR3 sequences, 6.5% to 10% were seen once, and the ten largest hold 2.5% to 3%. The CDR3 has 14 residues. Germline CDR1 KGHSH, CDR2 LQKENI. The V gene lost 8 bases and the J gene lost 6 bases, with 17 bases spanning the gap. Noted time point: pre-sensitization, week 0. The sample's treatment: therapeutic diphenylcyclopropenone sensitization with weekly scalp DPC.

This receptor was identified in a man aged 35 to 55 with alopecia areata. Some clones in this sample may be carry-over from other donors' samples. The starting material was whole blood, obtained in connection with sensitization to the hapten diphenylcyclopropenone (DPC). V and J are TRBV18 and TRBJ1-5; tentatively, D is TRBD1 (6 bases). The CDR3 nucleotides are TGTGCCAGCAATACAGGGCTCTCCGGTCAGCCCCAGCATTTT. It yields the protein CASNTGLSGQPQHF. Drawing the rest from reference TRBV18 and TRBJ1-5, the complete variable domain is NAGVMQNPRHLVRRRGQEARLRCSPMKGHSHVYWYRQLPEEGLKFMVYLQKENIIDESGMPKERFSAEFPKEGPSILRIQQVVRGDSAAYFCASNTGLSGQPQHFGDGTRLSIL.